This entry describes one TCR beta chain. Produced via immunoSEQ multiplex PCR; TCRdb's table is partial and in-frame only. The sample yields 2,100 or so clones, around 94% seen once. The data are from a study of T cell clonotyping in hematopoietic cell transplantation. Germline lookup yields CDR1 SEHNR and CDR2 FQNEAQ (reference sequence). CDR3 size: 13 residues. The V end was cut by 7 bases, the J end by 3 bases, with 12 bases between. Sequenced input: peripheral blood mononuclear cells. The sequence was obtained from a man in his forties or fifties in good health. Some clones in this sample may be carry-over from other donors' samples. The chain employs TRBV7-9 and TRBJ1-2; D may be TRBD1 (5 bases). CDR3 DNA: TGTGCCAGCAACAATTGGGGGGACTATGGCTACACCTTC. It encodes CASNNWGDYGYTF.